This T cell receptor beta chain comes out of a study of cytomegalovirus exposure and HLA in healthy donors. Study-wide points: The authors considered a cluster of highly shared sequence variants likely to be a sequencing artifact. Under in vitro conditions, three CMV-associated chains were confirmed as specific for CMV antigens. It was 160 or so TCR beta chains that were listed as cytomegalovirus-associated.

With regard to this clone: Its matching antigen is unknown.

PCR used 60 Vbeta primers and 13 Jbeta primers. Measured with immunoSEQ multiplex PCR; TCRdb has only the in-frame clones, and not every one. The specimen's table records under 200,000 clones. Sequencing used PBMCs. The TCR was taken from a man aged 25-45 years in good health and CMV-seronegative.

The CDR3 is CASSVQGWDEKLFF. The CDR3 DNA follows: TGTGCCAGCAGTGTTCAGGGATGGGATGAAAAACTGTTTTTT. The rearrangement uses TRBV2 and TRBJ1-4, with a weak D call TRBD1 (5 bases). V was cut by 4 bases and J by 6 bases, with 12 bases left in between. Germline assignment: CDR1 SNHLY and CDR2 FYNNEI. The CDR3 runs 14 residues.